The rows below give T cell receptor beta chains drawn from one sample of a study of human T cells and chemical hapten exposure. Using its own MiXCR run on the RACE reads, TCRdb lists one record per CDR3 protein. Here the sample spans tens of thousands of distinct CDR3 sequences, more than 9.5% being singletons. Sample: whole blood, taken in connection with sensitization to the hapten diphenylcyclopropenone (DPC). Receptor source: a man aged 35 to 55 with alopecia areata. Some clones in this sample may be carry-over from other donors' samples. Each CDR3 is given with its conserved first and last residue. The D gene is left open where the match is weak. Size is omitted from some rows. Given values are once, few, many or a class for expanded clones.

cdr3_length	clone_size	v_call	j_call	d_call	cdr3_aa	cdr3_nt
13	NA	TRBV3-1	TRBJ2-2	NA	CASSLGRAGELFF	TGTGCCAGCAGCCTGGGGCGGGCCGGGGAGCTGTTTTTT
14	few	TRBV10-2	TRBJ1-2	NA	CASGEQGGSYGYTF	TGCGCCAGCGGCGAACAGGGAGGAAGCTATGGCTACACCTTC
11	NA	TRBV30	TRBJ2-3	NA	CAWSATDTQYF	TGTGCCTGGAGCGCGACAGATACGCAGTATTTT
13	many	TRBV18	TRBJ2-2	NA	CASSPRDTGELFF	TGTGCCAGCTCACCAAGAGACACCGGGGAGCTGTTTTTT
15	few	TRBV27	TRBJ1-1	NA	CASSFNIKMNTEAFF	TGTGCCAGCAGTTTCAATATCAAAATGAACACTGAAGCTTTCTTT
15	few	TRBV19	TRBJ2-3	TRBD1	CASSMAGQGTDTQYF	TGTGCCAGTAGTATGGCTGGACAGGGAACAGATACGCAGTATTTT
14	few	TRBV5-1	TRBJ2-3	TRBD1	CASSPGQGTDTQYF	TGCGCCAGCAGCCCGGGACAGGGTACAGATACGCAGTATTTT
15	many	TRBV12-3/TRBV12-4	TRBJ1-4	TRBD1	CASSLMDRGKEKLFF	TGTGCCAGCAGTTTAATGGACAGGGGGAAAGAAAAACTGTTTTTT
14	medium-sized	TRBV29-1	TRBJ2-4	NA	CSATMTVAKNIQYF	TGCAGCGCGACCATGACAGTAGCCAAAAACATTCAGTACTTC
12	NA	TRBV14	TRBJ2-5	NA	CASSQVYETQYF	TGTGCCAGCAGCCAAGTTTATGAGACCCAGTACTTC
12	NA	TRBV6-2/TRBV6-3	TRBJ2-7	NA	CASRNRAREQYF	TGTGCCAGCAGGAACAGGGCCCGCGAGCAGTACTTC
15	few	TRBV7-9	TRBJ1-1	NA	CASSLSGMRLSEAFF	TGTGCCAGCAGCTTATCCGGGATGCGCCTTTCGGAAGCTTTCTTT
14	NA	TRBV6-6	TRBJ2-5	NA	CASSRTRTQETQYF	TGTGCCAGCAGCCGTACAAGGACTCAAGAGACCCAGTACTTC
17	NA	TRBV4-3	TRBJ2-3	TRBD2	CASSQDPSGTSLGVQYF	TGCGCCAGCAGCCAAGACCCCAGCGGGACCTCCTTGGGGGTGCAGTATTTT